These 10 T cell receptor beta chains were sequenced from one sample in a study of shared clonotypes between healthy human individuals. Assay: immunoSEQ multiplex PCR; the TCRdb copy retains only in-frame clones and omits some. The sample shows roughly 1 million clones, more than 75% of them seen only once. Sample: memory CD4+ T cells from PBMCs. Subset defined: CD45RA-negative fraction. All receptors come from a man aged 18 to 35 in good health. Some clones in this sample may be carry-over from other donors' samples.

The chain carries TRBV28 and TRBJ1-1; D ambiguous. This CDR3 region has 13 residues. Trimming took 3 bases from V and 1 from J, leaving 6 bases between them. Germline values: CDR1 MDHEN, CDR2 SYDVKM. The CDR3 bases are TGTGCCAGCAGTTTTTCAGCGAACACTGAAGCTTTCTTT. Amino acids: CASSFSANTEAFF. The variable domain in full, with the rest retrieved from reference TRBV28 and TRBJ1-1, is DVKVTQSSRYLVKRTGEKVFLECVQDMDHENMFWYRQDPGLGLRLIYFSYDVKMKEKGDIPEGYSVSREKKERFSLILESASTNQTSMYLCASSFSANTEAFFGQGTRLTVV.

Notes on this clone: Other DNA sequences within the sample encode an identical CDR3. This rearrangement joins TRBV7-9 to TRBJ1-2; 7 bases align to TRBD1. CDR3 size: 14 residues. Germline CDR1 is SEHNR and CDR2 is FQNEAQ (reference sequence). J lost 5 bases, V lost 1 base, and 4 bases had no gene match. The CDR3 nucleotides are TGTGCCAGCAGCTTAGGCCAGGGGGATTATGGCTACACCTTC. As protein: CASSLGQGDYGYTF.

The J gene is TRBJ1-2, the V gene TRBV2; D not certain. Germline assignment: CDR1 SNHLY and CDR2 FYNNEI. V lost 7 bases, J lost 5 bases, and 14 bases lay in between. This CDR3 has 13 residues. In DNA, the CDR3 is TGTGCCAGCAAGAACACCTCTAGGTATGGCTACACCTTC. It specifies CASKNTSRYGYTF.

This clone turned up a few times. Its ends do not fully match the called genes, so a read error is possible. The chain carries TRBV19 and TRBJ1-1, with D perhaps matching TRBD1 (6 bases). The V gene's germline CDR1 is LNHDA and CDR2 SQIVND (reference sequence). CDR3 size: 14 residues. The CDR3 coding sequence is TGTGCCAGTAGTATAGCGGGGGCATACACGGAAGCTTTCTTT. Translating gives CASSIAGAYTEAFF. Complete variable domain (other parts from reference TRBV19 and TRBJ1-1): DGGITQSPKYLFRKEGQNVTLSCEQNLNHDAMYWYRQDPGQGLRLIYYSQIVNDFQKGDIAEGYSVSREKKESFPLTVTSAQKNPTAFYLCASSIAGAYTEAFFGQGTRLTVV.

The chain links TRBV5-1 to TRBJ2-5; no definite D call. The germline V gene encodes CDR1 SGHRS and CDR2 YFSETQ. This CDR3 is built from 15 residues. V was clipped by 4 bases and J by 5 bases, with 18 bases between them. CDR3 residues: CASSPLGALGETQYF. The CDR3 DNA reads as TGCGCCAGCAGCCCCCTCGGAGCCCTTGGTGAGACCCAGTACTTC.

J is TRBJ2-3 and V is TRBV5-1, with D possibly matching TRBD2 (6 bases). V was trimmed by 3 bases and J by 0 bases, leaving 14 bases between them. The germline V gene encodes CDR1 SGHRS and CDR2 YFSETQ. The CDR3 sequence is 16 residues long. The CDR3 DNA sequence: TGCGCCAGCAGCTCAGCCGTAGCGGCGAGCACAGATACGCAGTATTTT. Amino acids: CASSSAVAASTDTQYF.

This chain joins TRBV18 and TRBJ2-7, with no clear D. Germline V gives CDR1 KGHSH, CDR2 LQKENI. There are 13 residues in the CDR3. The V gene lost 3 bases and the J gene lost 6 bases, with 12 bases spanning the gap. Here the CDR3 DNA reads TGTGCCAGCTCACCCCGGACCTGGAGCGAGCAGTACTTC. Its protein product is CASSPRTWSEQYF.

The CDR3 DNA is TGCGCCAGCAGCTTGCTGGGACAGACCTACAATGAGCAGTTCTTC. Amino acids: CASSLLGQTYNEQFF. The genes are TRBV5-1 and TRBJ2-1, with 7 bases aligning to TRBD1. Trimming took 1 base from V and 2 from J; bases not matched to a gene: 3. The CDR3 length is 15 residues. From germline, CDR1 is SGHRS and CDR2 YFSETQ.

The CDR3 region has the DNA TGTGCCAGCAGCTCTCAGGGGTGGAATCAGCCCCAGCATTTT. Translation: CASSSQGWNQPQHF. The rearrangement uses TRBV5-8 and TRBJ1-5; possible D gene TRBD1, 6 bases. V lost 3 bases to trimming and J lost 4 bases, with 11 bases between them. The germline V gene has CDR1 SGHTS and CDR2 YDEGEE. The CDR3 runs to 14 residues.

This clone has more than one count but fewer than ten. V and J are TRBV4-1 and TRBJ1-5, with D perhaps matching TRBD1 (5 bases). The CDR3 spans 14 residues. Germline lookup yields CDR1 MGHRA and CDR2 YSYEKL. V was clipped by 5 bases and J by 4 bases, with 12 bases between them. CDR3 region: CASSENWGNQPQHF. The CDR3 DNA sequence: TGCGCCAGCAGCGAGAACTGGGGGAATCAGCCCCAGCATTTT.